The T cell receptor beta chain under discussion was sequenced for a study of identical twins. Healthy Caucasians provided all donations. Each CDR3 protein is one row after TCRdb ran MiXCR on the 5' RACE reads. Of around 680,000 distinct CDR3 sequences listed, 8.6% are singletons. This sample also belongs to another study, concerning yellow fever vaccine responses in identical twins.

The source of this sequence is a woman younger than 30 in good health. Sequencing input: PBMCs.

CDR3 coding DNA: TGTGCCAGCTCACCCGTTGCGACCGACTCGATGTCCGAGCAGTACTTC. As protein: CASSPVATDSMSEQYF. The chain employs TRBV18 and TRBJ2-7; unclear D gene. The CDR3 consists of 16 residues. The V and J ends lost 3 bases and 6 bases respectively, with 21 bases between them. The germline V gene encodes CDR1 KGHSH and CDR2 LQKENI. The variable domain in full, with the rest retrieved from reference TRBV18 and TRBJ2-7, is NAGVMQNPRHLVRRRGQEARLRCSPMKGHSHVYWYRQLPEEGLKFMVYLQKENIIDESGMPKERFSAEFPKEGPSILRIQQVVRGDSAAYFCASSPVATDSMSEQYFGPGTRLTVT.